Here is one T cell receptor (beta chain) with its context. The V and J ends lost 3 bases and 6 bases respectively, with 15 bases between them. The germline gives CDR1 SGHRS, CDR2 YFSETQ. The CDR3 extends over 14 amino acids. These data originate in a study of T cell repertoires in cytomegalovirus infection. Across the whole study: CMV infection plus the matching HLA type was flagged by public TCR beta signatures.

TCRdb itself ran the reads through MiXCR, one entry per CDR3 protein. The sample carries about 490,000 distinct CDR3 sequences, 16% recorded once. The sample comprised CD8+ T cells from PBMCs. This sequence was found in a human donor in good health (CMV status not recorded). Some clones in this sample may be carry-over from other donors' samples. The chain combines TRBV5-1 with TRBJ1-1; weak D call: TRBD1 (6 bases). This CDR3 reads CASSWAGGGAEAFF. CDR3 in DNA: TGCGCCAGCAGCTGGGCGGGGGGGGGCGCTGAAGCTTTCTTT.